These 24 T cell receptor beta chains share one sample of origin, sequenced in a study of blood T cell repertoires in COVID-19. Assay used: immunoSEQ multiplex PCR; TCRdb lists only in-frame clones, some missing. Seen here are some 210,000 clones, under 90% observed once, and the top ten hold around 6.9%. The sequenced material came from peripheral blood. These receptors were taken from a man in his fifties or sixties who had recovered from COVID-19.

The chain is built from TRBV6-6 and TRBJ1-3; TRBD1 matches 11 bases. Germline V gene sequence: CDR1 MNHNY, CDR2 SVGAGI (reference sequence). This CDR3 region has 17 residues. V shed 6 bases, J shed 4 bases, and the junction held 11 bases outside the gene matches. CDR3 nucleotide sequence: TGTGCCAGCAGCCGACATGAGGACAGGGGGCAAGGAAACACCATATATTTT. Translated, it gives CASSRHEDRGQGNTIYF.

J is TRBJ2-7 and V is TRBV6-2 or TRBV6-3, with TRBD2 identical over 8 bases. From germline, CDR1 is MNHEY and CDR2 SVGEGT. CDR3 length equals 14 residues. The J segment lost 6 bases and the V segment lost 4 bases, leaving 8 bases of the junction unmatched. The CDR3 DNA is TGTGCCAGCAGTTTAGCGGGGAGGACCTCCGAGCAGTACTTC. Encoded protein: CASSLAGRTSEQYF.

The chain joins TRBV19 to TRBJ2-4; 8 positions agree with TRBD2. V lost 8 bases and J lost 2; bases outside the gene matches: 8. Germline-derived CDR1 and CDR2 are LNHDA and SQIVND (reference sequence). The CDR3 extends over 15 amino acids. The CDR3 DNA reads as TGTGCCAGTGCCTCCGCGGGAGGCTCCAAAAACATTCAGTACTTC. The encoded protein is CASASAGGSKNIQYF.

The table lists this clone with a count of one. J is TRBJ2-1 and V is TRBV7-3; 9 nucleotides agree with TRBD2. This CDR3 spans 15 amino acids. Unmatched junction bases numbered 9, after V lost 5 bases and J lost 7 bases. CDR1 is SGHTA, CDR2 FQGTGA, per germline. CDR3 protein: CASSLIGTSRNEQFF. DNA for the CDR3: TGTGCCAGCAGCCTCATAGGGACTAGCAGAAATGAGCAGTTCTTC.

The chain's CDR3 is CSAQISGANVLTF. The CDR3 coding sequence is TGCAGCGCCCAGATCTCTGGGGCCAACGTCCTGACTTTC. V gene TRBV29-1 combines with J gene TRBJ2-6; D unclear. This CDR3 comprises 13 residues. Germline V lookup: CDR1 SQVTM, CDR2 ANQGSEA. Trimming removed 7 bases from V and 0 bases from J, with 7 bases in between.

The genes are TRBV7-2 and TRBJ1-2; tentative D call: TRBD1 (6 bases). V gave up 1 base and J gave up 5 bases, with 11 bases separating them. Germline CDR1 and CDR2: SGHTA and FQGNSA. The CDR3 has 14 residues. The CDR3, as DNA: TGTGCCAGCAGCTTAGGTGGGGGCGAGTATGGCTACACCTTC. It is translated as CASSLGGGEYGYTF.

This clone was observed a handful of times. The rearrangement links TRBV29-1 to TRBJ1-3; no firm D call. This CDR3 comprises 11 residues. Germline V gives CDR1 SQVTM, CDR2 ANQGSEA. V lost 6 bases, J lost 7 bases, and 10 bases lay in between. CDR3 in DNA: TGCAGCGTGAGGGTCGAGAACACCATATATTTT. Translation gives CSVRVENTIYF.

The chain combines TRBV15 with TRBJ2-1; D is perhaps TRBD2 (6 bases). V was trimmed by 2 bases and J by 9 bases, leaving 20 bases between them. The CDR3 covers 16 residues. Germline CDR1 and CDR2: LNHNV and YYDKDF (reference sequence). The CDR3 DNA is TGTGCCACCAGCAGACCTAATAGCGGCGGTCTCGGTGAGCAGTTCTTC. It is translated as CATSRPNSGGLGEQFF.

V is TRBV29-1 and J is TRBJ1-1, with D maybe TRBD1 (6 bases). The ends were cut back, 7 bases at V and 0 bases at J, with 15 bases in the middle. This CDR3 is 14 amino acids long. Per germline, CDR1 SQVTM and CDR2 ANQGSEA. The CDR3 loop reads CSGTSGQLNTEAFF. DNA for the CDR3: TGCAGCGGGACGTCTGGACAGCTGAACACTGAAGCTTTCTTT.

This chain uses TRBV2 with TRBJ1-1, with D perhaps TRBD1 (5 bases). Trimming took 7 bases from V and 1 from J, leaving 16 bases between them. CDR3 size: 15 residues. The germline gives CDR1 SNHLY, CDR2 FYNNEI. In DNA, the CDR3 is TGTGCCAGCACCACCAACGGGGGTGGGAACACTGAAGCTTTCTTT. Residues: CASTTNGGGNTEAFF.

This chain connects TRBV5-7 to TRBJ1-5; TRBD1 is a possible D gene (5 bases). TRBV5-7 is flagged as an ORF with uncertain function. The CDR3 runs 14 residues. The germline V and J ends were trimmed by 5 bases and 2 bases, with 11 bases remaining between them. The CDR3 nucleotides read TGTGCCAGCAGATCAGGGATGGGCAATCAGCCCCAGCATTTT. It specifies CASRSGMGNQPQHF.

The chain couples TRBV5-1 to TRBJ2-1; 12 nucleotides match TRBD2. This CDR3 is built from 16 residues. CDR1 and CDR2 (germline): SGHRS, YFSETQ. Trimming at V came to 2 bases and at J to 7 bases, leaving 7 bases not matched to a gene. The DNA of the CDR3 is TGCGCCAGCAGCTTCGGGTCTAGCGGGGGGGCGAATGAGCAGTTCTTC. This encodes CASSFGSSGGANEQFF.

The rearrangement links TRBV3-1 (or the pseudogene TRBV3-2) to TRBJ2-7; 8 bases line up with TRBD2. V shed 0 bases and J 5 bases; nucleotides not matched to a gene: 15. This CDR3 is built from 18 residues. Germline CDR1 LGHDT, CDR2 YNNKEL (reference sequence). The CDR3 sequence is CASSQDRGMAGGHDEQYF. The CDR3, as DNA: TGTGCCAGCAGCCAAGATAGGGGCATGGCGGGGGGCCATGACGAGCAGTACTTC.

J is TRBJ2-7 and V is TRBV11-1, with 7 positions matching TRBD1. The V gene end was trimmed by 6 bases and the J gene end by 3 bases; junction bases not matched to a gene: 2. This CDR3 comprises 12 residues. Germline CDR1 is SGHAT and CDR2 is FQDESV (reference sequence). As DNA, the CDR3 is TGTGCCAGCAGTCGGGACAGCTACGAGCAGTACTTC. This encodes CASSRDSYEQYF.

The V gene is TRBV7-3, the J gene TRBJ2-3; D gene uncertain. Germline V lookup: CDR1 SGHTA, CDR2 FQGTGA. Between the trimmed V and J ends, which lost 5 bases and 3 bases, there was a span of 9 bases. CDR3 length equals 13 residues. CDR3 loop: CASSPRPTDTQYF. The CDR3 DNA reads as TGTGCCAGCAGCCCCCGTCCTACAGATACGCAGTATTTT.

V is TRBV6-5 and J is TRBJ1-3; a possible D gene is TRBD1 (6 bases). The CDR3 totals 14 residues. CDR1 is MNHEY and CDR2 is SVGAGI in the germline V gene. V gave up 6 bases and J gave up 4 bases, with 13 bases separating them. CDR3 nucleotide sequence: TGTGCCAGCAGACCAGGGGAGTGGGGAAACACCATATATTTT. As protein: CASRPGEWGNTIYF.

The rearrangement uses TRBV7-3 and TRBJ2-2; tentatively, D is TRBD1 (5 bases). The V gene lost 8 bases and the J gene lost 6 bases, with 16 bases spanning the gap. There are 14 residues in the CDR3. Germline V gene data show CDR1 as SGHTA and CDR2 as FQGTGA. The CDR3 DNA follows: TGTGCCAGCGCCACGACTGGACATTCCGGGGAGCTGTTTTTT. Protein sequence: CASATTGHSGELFF.

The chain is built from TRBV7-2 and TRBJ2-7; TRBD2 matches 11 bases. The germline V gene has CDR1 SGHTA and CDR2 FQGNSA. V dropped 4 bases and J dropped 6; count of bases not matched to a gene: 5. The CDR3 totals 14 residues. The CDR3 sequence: CASSSTSGRGEQYF. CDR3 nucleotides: TGTGCCAGCAGCTCTACTAGCGGGAGAGGCGAGCAGTACTTC.

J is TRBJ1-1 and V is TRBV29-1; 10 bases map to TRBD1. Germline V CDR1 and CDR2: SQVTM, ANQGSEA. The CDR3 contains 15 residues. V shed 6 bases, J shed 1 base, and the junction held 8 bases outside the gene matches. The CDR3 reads CSVVPGQGSNTEAFF. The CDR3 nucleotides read TGCAGCGTCGTCCCGGGACAGGGGTCGAACACTGAAGCTTTCTTT.

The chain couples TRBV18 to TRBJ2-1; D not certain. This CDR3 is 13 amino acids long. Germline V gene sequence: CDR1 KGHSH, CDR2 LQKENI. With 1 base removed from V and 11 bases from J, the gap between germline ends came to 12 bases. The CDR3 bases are TGTGCCAGCTCACCACGGAAAGAGGAGAAGCAGTTCTTC. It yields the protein CASSPRKEEKQFF.

In DNA, the CDR3 is TGTGCCAGCAGATGGGGGCAGGCTGGCTACACCTTC. Translated, it gives CASRWGQAGYTF. V and J are TRBV28 and TRBJ1-2, with TRBD1 as a possible D gene (6 bases). From germline, CDR1 is MDHEN and CDR2 SYDVKM. The V gene lost 6 bases and the J gene lost 7 bases, with 12 bases spanning the gap. The CDR3 is 12 amino acids.

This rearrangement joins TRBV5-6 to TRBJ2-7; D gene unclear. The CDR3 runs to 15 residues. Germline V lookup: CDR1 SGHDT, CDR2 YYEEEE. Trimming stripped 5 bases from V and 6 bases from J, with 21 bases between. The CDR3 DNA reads TGTGCCAGCAGATCACGTGGGCCATTGGCCGCCGAGCAGTACTTC. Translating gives CASRSRGPLAAEQYF. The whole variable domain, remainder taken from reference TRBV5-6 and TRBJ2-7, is DAGVTQSPTHLIKTRGQQVTLRCSPKSGHDTVSWYQQALGQGPQFIFQYYEEEERQRGNFPDRFSGHQFPNYSSELNVNALLLGDSALYLCASRSRGPLAAEQYFGPGTRLTVT.

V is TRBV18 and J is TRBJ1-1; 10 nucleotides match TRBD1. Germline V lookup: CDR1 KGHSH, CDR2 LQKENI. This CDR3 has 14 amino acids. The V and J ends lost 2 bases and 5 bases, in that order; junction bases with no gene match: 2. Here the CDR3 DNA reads TGTGCCAGCTCACCAGGACAGGGGGTAACTGAAGCTTTCTTT. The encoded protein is CASSPGQGVTEAFF.

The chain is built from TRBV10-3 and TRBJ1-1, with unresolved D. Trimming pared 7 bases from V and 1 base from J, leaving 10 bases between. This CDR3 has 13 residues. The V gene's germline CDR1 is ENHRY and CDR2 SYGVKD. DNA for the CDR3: TGTGCCATCAACCAGGCCGAGAACACTGAAGCTTTCTTT. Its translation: CAINQAENTEAFF.